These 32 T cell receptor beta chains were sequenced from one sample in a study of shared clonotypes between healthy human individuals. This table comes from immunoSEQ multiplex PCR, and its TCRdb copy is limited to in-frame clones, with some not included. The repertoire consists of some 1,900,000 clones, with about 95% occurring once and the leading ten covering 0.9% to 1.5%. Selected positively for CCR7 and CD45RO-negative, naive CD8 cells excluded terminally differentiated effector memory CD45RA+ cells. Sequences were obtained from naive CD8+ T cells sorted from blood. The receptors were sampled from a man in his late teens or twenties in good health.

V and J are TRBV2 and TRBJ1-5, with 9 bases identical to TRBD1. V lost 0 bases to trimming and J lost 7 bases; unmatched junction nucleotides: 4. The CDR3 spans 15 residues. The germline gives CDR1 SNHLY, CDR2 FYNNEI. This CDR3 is CASSEARDREQPQHF. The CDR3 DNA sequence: TGTGCCAGCAGTGAAGCGCGGGACAGGGAACAGCCCCAGCATTTT.

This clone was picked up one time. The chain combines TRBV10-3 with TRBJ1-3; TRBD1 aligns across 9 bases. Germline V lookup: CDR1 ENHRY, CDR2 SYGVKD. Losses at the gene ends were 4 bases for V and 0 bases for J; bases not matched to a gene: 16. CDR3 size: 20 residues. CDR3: CAISGPTGTGTDISGNTIYF. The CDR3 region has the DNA TGTGCCATCAGTGGCCCCACCGGGACAGGGACGGATATCTCTGGAAACACCATATATTTT.

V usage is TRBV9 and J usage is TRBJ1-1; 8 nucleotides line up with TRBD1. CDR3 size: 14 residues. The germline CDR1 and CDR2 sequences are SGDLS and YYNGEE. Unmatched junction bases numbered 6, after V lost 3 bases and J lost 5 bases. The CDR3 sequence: CASSAGGFGTEAFF. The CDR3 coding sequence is TGTGCCAGCAGCGCAGGGGGCTTCGGGACTGAAGCTTTCTTT.

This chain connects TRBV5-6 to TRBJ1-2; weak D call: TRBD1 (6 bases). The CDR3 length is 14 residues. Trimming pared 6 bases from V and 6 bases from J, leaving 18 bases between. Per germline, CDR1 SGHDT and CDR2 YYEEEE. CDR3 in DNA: TGTGCCAGCATCTGGGGTCAACAGGGCCATGGCTACACCTTC. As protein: CASIWGQQGHGYTF. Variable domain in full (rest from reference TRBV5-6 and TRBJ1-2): DAGVTQSPTHLIKTRGQQVTLRCSPKSGHDTVSWYQQALGQGPQFIFQYYEEEERQRGNFPDRFSGHQFPNYSSELNVNALLLGDSALYLCASIWGQQGHGYTFGSGTRLTVV.

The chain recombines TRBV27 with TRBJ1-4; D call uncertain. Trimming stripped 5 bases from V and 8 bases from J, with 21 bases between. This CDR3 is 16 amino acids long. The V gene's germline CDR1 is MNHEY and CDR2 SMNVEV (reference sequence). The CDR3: CASSDAFGSLGEKLFF. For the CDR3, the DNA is TGTGCCAGCAGTGACGCTTTCGGGAGCCTGGGGGAAAAACTGTTTTTT.

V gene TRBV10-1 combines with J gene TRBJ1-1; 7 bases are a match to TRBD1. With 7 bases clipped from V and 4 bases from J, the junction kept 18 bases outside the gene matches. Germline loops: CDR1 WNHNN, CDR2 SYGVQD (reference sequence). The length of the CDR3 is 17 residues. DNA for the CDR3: TGCGCCAGCACCCCGGTGAGACAGGGTAACGAGTCCACTGAAGCTTTCTTT. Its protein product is CASTPVRQGNESTEAFF.

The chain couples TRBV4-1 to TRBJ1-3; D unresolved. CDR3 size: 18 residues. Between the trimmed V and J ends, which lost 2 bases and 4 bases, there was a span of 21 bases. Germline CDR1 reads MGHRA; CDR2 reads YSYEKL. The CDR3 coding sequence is TGCGCCAGCAGCCAAAAGGATTTGTCGGCCGAGGGAGGAAACACCATATATTTT. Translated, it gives CASSQKDLSAEGGNTIYF.

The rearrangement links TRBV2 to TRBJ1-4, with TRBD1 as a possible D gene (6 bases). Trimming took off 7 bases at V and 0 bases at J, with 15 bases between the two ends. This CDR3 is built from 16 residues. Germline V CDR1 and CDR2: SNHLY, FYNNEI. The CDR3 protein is CASIPGHTATNEKLFF. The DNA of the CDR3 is TGTGCCAGCATTCCGGGACACACTGCAACTAATGAAAAACTGTTTTTT.

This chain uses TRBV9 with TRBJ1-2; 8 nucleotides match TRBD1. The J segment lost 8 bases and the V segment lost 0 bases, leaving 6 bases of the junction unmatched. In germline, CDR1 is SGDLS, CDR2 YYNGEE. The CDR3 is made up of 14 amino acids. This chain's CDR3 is CASSVAGQASGYTF. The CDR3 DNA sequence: TGTGCCAGCAGCGTAGCGGGACAGGCCTCCGGCTACACCTTC.

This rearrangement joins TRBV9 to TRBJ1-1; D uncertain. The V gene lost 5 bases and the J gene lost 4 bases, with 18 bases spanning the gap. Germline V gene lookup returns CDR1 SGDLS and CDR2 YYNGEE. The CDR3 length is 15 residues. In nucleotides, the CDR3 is TGTGCCAGCAGTTCCCTTCTGGGCGGGAGCACTGAAGCTTTCTTT. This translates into CASSSLLGGSTEAFF.

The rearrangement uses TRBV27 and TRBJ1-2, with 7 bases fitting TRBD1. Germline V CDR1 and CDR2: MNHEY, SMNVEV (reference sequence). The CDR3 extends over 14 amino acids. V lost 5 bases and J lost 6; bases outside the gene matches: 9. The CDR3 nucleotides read TGTGCCAGCAGTCCCGGGACAGTCCAGCATGGCTACACCTTC. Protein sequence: CASSPGTVQHGYTF.

CDR3 residues: CASLGQNSYEQYF. The CDR3 DNA reads TGTGCCAGTCTTGGACAGAACTCCTACGAGCAGTACTTC. This sequence joins TRBV5-8 and TRBJ2-7; D is perhaps TRBD1 (6 bases). The CDR3 totals 13 residues. Looked up from germline, CDR1 is SGHTS and CDR2 is YDEGEE. The V and J ends lost 8 bases and 0 bases respectively, with 12 bases between them. Full variable domain (rest looked up from reference TRBV5-8 and TRBJ2-7): EAGVTQSPTHLIKTRGQQATLRCSPISGHTSVYWYQQALGLGLQFLLWYDEGEERNRGNFPPRFSGRQFPNYSSELNVNALELEDSALYLCASLGQNSYEQYFGPGTRLTVT.

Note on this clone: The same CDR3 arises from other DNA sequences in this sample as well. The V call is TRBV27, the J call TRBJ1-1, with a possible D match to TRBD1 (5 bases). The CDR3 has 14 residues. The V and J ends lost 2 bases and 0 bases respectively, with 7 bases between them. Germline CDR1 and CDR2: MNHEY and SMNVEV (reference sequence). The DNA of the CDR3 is TGTGCCAGCAGTTTACGGGGCATGAACACTGAAGCTTTCTTT. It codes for CASSLRGMNTEAFF.

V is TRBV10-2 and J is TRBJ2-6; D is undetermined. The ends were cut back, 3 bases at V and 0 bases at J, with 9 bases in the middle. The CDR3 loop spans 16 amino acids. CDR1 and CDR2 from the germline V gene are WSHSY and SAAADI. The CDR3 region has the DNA TGCGCCAGCAGTGACCCGCCTGGCTCTGGGGCCAACGTCCTGACTTTC. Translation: CASSDPPGSGANVLTF.

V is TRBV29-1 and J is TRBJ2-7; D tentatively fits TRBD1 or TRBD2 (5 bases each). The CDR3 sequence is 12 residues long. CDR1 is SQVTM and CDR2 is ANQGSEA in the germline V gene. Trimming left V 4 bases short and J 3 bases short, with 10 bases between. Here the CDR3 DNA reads TGCAGCGTTGCCACAGGACTCTACGAGCAGTACTTC. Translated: CSVATGLYEQYF.

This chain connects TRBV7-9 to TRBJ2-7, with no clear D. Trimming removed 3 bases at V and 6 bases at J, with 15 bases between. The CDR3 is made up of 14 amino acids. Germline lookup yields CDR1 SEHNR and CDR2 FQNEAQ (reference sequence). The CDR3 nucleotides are TGTGCCAGCAGCTTTGCTGGAGCCCCGGCCGAGCAGTACTTC. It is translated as CASSFAGAPAEQYF.

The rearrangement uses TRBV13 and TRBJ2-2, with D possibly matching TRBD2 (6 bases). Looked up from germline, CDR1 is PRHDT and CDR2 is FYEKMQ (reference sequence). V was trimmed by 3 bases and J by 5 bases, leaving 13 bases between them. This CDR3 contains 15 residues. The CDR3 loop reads CASSFDQGGTGELFF. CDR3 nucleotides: TGTGCCAGCAGCTTTGACCAAGGAGGGACCGGGGAGCTGTTTTTT.

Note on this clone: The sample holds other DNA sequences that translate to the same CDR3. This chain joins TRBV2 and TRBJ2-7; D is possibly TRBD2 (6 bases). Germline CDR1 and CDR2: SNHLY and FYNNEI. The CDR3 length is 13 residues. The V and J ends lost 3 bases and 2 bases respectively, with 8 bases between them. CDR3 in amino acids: CASSDGGAYEQYF. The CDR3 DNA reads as TGTGCCAGCAGTGACGGGGGAGCCTACGAGCAGTACTTC.

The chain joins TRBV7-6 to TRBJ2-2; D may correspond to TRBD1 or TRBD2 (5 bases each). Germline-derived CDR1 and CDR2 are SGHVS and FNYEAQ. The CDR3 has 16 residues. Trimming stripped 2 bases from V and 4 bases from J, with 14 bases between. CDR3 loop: CASSLYLAGATGELFF. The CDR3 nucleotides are TGTGCCAGCAGCTTATACCTAGCCGGGGCCACCGGGGAGCTGTTTTTT.

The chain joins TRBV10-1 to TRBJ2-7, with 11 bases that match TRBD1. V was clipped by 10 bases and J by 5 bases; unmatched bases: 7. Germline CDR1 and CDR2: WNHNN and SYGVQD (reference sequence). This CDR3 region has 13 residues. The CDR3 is CATSGQGVDEQYF. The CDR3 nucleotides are TGCGCCACCTCGGGACAGGGGGTAGACGAGCAGTACTTC.

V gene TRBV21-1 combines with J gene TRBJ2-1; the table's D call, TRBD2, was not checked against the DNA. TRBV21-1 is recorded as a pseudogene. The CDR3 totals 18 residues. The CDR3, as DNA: TGTGCCAGCAGCAAGAGTGTGTCTAGCGGGAGACCCTCCAATGAGCAGTTCTTC. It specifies CASSKSVSSGRPSNEQFF.

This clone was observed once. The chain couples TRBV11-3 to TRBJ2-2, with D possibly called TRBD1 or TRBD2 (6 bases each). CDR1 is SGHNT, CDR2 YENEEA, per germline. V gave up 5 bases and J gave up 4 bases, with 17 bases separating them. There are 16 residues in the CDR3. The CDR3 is CASSPSRGDGTGELFF. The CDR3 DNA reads TGTGCCAGCAGCCCCTCGAGGGGGGACGGCACCGGGGAGCTGTTTTTT.

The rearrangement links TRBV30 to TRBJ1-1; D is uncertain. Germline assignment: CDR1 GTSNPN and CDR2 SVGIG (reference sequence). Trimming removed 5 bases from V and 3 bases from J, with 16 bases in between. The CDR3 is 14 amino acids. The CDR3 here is CAWDTFRGYTEAFF. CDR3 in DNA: TGTGCCTGGGACACCTTCAGAGGTTACACTGAAGCTTTCTTT.

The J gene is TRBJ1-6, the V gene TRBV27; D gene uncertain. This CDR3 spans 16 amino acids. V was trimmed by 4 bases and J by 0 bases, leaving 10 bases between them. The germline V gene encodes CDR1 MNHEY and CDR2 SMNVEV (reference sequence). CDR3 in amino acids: CASSWVTPSYNSPLHF. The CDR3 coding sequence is TGTGCCAGCAGTTGGGTCACCCCCTCCTATAATTCACCCCTCCACTTT.

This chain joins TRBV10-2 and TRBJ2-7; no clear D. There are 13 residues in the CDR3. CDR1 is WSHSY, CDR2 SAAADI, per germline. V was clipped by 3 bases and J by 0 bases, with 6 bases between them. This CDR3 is CASSDRFSYEQYF. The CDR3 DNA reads TGCGCCAGCAGTGACAGGTTCTCCTACGAGCAGTACTTC.

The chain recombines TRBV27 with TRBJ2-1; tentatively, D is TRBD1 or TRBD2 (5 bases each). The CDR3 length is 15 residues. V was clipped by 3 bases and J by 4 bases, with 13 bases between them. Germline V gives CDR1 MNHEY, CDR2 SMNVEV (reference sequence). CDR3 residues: CASSFDVGPYNEQFF. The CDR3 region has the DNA TGTGCCAGCAGTTTCGATGTGGGACCTTACAATGAGCAGTTCTTC.

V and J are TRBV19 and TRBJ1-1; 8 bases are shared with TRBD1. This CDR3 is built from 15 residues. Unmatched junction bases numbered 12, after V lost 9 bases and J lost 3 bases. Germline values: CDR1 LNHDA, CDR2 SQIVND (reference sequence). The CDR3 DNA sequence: TGTGCCAGCCCAGGGGGCGCAAAAGTGCACACTGAAGCTTTCTTT. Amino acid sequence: CASPGGAKVHTEAFF.

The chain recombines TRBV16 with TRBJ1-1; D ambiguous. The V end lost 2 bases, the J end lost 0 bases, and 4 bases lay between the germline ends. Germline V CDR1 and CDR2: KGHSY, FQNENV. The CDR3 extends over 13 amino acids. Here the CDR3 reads CASSQVMNTEAFF. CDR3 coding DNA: TGTGCCAGCAGCCAAGTAATGAACACTGAAGCTTTCTTT.

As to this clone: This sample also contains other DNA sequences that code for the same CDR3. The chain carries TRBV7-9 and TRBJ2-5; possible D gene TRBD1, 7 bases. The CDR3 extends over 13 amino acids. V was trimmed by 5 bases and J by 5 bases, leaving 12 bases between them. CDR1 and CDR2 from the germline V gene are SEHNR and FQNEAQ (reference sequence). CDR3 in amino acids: CASSPRGRETQYF. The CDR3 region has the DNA TGTGCCAGCAGCCCCAGGGGGAGGGAGACCCAGTACTTC.

The CDR3 spells CASSSPPGDLRGGYTF. Here the CDR3 DNA reads TGCGCCAGCAGTTCCCCTCCAGGGGATCTGCGGGGTGGCTACACCTTC. The chain has TRBV4-1 and TRBJ1-2; TRBD1 is a possible D gene (6 bases). The CDR3 runs to 16 residues. Trimming removed 6 bases at V and 7 bases at J, with 24 bases between. Germline V gene data show CDR1 as MGHRA and CDR2 as YSYEKL.

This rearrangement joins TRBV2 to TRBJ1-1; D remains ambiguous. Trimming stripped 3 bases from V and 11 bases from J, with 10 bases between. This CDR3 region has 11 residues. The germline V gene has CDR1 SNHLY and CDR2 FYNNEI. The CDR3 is CASSDDNLAFF. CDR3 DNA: TGTGCCAGCAGTGACGACAACTTGGCTTTCTTT.

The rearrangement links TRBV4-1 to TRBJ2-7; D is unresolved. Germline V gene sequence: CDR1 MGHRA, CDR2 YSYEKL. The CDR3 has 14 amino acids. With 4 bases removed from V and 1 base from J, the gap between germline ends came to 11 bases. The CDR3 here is CASSLYGSSYEQYF. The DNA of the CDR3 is TGCGCCAGCAGCCTCTACGGATCTTCCTACGAGCAGTACTTC.